Listed below are T cell receptor beta chains from one sample, sequenced in a study of blood T cell repertoires in COVID-19. The data were produced by immunoSEQ multiplex PCR, yet TCRdb's version contains in-frame clones alone and is incomplete. The sample yields hundreds of thousands of clones, nearly 90% seen once. Input material: peripheral blood. These receptors came from a woman between 35 and 50 years old with COVID-19, enrolled during active disease. Each CDR3 is given with its conserved first and last residue. D genes are given only for firm matches. Clone size, where shown, is once, few, many, or a class for clones that have expanded.

>TRBD1|TRBJ2-7|TRBV3-1/TRBV3-2|-
TGTGCCAGCAGCCCCGGGACAGGGGGCGTGAAGGACTTC
CASSPGTGGVKDF
>-|TRBJ2-7|TRBV7-9|-
TGTGCCAGCAGCCGCACAGGGAGCTACGAGCAGTACTTC
CASSRTGSYEQYF
>TRBD1|TRBJ1-1|TRBV6-4|-
TGTGCCAGCAGCTCGACAGGGTCCACTGAAGCTTTCTTT
CASSSTGSTEAFF
>TRBD2|TRBJ2-7|TRBV6-6|-
TGTGCCAGCAGTGGACTAGCGGGGGGCCAGTACGAGCAGTACTTC
CASSGLAGGQYEQYF
>-|TRBJ2-1|TRBV5-1|-
TGCGCCAGCAGCTTACTTCCTGGAGGGGAGCAGTTCTTC
CASSLLPGGEQFF
>TRBD1|TRBJ1-1|TRBV6-5|once
TGTGCCAGCAGCACGACAGGGGACACTGAAGCTTTCTTT
CASSTTGDTEAFF
>-|TRBJ1-4|TRBV5-1|-
TGCGCCAGCAGCTCGACAGGATTCGCAACTAATGAAAAACTGTTTTTT
CASSSTGFATNEKLFF
>-|TRBJ1-5|TRBV11-3|-
TGTGCCAGCGGCGTCCCTAAAAGCAGGCCGCTCACGCCCCAGCATTTT
CASGVPKSRPLTPQHF
>-|TRBJ1-1|TRBV7-9|-
TGTGCCAGCAGTTACTTACAGGGTGAAGCTTTCTTT
CASSYLQGEAFF
>-|TRBJ1-2|TRBV7-9|-
TGTGCCAGCAGCTCCCGGACGGGGTCGGGCTATGGCTACACCTTC
CASSSRTGSGYGYTF
>-|TRBJ2-5|TRBV7-3|once
TGTGCCAGCAGCTTAAGACAGACCAGCGGGGAGACCCAGTACTTC
CASSLRQTSGETQYF
>TRBD2|TRBJ2-1|TRBV27|-
TGTGCCAGCAAGCGGGATAGCGGGAGGACTTACAATGAGCAGTTCTTC
CASKRDSGRTYNEQFF
>TRBD1|TRBJ2-1|TRBV6-2/TRBV6-3|-
TGTGCCAGCAGTAGGCCGGGACAGGGGGCGCGAAATGAGCAGTTCTTC
CASSRPGQGARNEQFF
>TRBD2|TRBJ2-5|TRBV10-3|-
TGTGCCATCAGTGCGGGACTAGCGGGGGGCCAAGAGACCCAGTACTTC
CAISAGLAGGQETQYF
>TRBD1|TRBJ2-7|TRBV4-3|-
TGCGCCAGCAGCCAATCAATAGGACAGGGATCCTACGAGCAGTACTTC
CASSQSIGQGSYEQYF
>TRBD2|TRBJ2-1|TRBV6-2/TRBV6-3|-
TGTGCCAGCAGTTACTCGGCTAGCGGGAGCAGGGGTGAGCAGTTCTTC
CASSYSASGSRGEQFF
>-|TRBJ2-7|TRBV4-3|-
TGCGCCAGCAGCCAAGACTCTCCAGCGGAACCCTACGAGCAGTACTTC
CASSQDSPAEPYEQYF
>TRBD1|TRBJ1-4|TRBV7-9|-
TGTGCCAGCAGCTCTACGCAGGGGGCGCACGTAAAACTGTTTTTT
CASSSTQGAHVKLFF
>-|TRBJ2-7|TRBV2|-
TGTGCCAGCAGTCCTACAGGGATCGAGCAGTACTTC
CASSPTGIEQYF